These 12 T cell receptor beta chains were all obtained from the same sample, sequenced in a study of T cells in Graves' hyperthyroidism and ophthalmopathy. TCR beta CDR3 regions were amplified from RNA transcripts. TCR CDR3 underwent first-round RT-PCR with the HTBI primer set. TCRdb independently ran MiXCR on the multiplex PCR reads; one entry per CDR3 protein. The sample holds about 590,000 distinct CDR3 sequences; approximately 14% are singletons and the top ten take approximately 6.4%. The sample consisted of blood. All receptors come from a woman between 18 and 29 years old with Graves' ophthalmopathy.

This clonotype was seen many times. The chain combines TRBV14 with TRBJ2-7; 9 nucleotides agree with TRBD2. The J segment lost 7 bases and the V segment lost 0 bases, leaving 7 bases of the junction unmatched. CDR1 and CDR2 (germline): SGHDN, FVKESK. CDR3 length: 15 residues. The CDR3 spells CASSQETLREGEQYF. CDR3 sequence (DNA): TGTGCCAGCAGCCAAGAAACTTTGCGGGAGGGGGAGCAGTACTTC.

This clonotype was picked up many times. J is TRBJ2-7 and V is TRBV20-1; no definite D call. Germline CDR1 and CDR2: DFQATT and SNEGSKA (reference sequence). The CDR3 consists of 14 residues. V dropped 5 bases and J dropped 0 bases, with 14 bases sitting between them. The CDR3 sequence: CSARALLSSYEQYF. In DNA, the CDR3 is TGCAGTGCTCGGGCGCTCCTAAGCTCCTACGAGCAGTACTTC.

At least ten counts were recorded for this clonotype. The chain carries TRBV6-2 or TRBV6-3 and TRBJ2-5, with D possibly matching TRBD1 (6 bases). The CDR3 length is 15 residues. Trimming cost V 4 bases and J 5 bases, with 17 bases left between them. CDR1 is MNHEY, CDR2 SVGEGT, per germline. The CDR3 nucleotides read TGTGCCAGCAGTTCACAGGGCCAAGGAGCTGAGACCCAGTACTTC. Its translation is CASSSQGQGAETQYF.

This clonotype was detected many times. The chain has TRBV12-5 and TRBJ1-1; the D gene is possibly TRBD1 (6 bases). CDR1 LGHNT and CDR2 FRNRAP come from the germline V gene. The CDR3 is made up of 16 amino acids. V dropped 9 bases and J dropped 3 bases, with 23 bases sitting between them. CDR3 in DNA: TGTGCTAGCCTGGGCGGGGGGGCCATTTTGGACACTGAAGCTTTCTTT. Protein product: CASLGGGAILDTEAFF.

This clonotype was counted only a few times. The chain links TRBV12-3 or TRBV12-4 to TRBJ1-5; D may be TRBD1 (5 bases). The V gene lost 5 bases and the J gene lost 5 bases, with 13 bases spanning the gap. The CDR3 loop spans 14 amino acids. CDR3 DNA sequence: TGTGCCAGCAGTCCCGTGGCGGGGGATCAGCCCCAGCATTTT. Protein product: CASSPVAGDQPQHF.

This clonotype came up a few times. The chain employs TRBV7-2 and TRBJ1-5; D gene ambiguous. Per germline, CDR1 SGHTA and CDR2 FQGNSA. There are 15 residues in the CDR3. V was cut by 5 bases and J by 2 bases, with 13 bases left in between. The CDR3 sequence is CASSPSSRGNQPQHF. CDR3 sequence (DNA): TGTGCCAGCAGCCCCAGTAGCCGGGGCAATCAGCCCCAGCATTTT.

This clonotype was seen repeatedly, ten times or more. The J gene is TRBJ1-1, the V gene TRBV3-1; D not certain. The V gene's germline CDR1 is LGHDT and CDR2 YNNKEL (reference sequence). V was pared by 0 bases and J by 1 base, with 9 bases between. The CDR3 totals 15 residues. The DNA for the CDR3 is TGTGCCAGCAGCCAAGAGGCAGGCTGGAACACTGAAGCTTTCTTT. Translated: CASSQEAGWNTEAFF. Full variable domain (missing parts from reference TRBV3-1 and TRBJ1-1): DTAVSQTPKYLVTQMGNDKSIKCEQNLGHDTMYWYKQDSKKFLKIMFSYNNKELIINETVPNRFSPKSPDKAHLNLHINSLELGDSAVYFCASSQEAGWNTEAFFGQGTRLTVV.

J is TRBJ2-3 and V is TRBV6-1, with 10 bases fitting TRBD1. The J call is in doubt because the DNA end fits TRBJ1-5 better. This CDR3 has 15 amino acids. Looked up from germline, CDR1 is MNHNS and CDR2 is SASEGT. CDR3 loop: CASTSGTGVTDTQHF. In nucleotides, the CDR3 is TGTGCCAGCACCTCCGGGACAGGGGTCACAGATACGCAGCATTTT.

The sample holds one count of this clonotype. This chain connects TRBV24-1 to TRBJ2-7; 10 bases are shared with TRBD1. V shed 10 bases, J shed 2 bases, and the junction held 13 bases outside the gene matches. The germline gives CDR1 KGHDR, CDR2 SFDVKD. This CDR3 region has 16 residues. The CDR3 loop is CATQPGFGQGAYEQYF. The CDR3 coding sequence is TGTGCCACACAACCGGGATTCGGACAGGGGGCCTACGAGCAGTACTTC.

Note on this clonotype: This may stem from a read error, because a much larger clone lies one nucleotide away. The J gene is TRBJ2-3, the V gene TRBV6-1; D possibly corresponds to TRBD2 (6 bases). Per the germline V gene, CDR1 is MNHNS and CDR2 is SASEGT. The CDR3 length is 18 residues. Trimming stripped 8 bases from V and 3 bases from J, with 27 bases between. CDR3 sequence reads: CASCDGRWEVGRTDTQYF. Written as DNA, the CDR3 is TGTGCCAGCTGCGACGGCAGGTGGGAGGTCGGAAGAACAGATACGCAGTATTTT.

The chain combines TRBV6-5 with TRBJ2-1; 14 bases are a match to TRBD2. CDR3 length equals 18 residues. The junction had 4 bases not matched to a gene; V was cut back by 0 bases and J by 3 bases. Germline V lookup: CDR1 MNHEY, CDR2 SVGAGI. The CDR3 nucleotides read TGTGCCAGCAGTTACTCCGGGACTAGCGGGAGTTTCTACAATGAGCAGTTCTTC. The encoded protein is CASSYSGTSGSFYNEQFF.

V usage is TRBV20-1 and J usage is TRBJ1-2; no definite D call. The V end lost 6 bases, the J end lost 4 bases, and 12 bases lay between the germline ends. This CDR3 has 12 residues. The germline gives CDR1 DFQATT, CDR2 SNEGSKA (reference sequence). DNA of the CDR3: TGCAGTGCCCGGGATCGCCTCTATGGCTACACCTTC. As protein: CSARDRLYGYTF.